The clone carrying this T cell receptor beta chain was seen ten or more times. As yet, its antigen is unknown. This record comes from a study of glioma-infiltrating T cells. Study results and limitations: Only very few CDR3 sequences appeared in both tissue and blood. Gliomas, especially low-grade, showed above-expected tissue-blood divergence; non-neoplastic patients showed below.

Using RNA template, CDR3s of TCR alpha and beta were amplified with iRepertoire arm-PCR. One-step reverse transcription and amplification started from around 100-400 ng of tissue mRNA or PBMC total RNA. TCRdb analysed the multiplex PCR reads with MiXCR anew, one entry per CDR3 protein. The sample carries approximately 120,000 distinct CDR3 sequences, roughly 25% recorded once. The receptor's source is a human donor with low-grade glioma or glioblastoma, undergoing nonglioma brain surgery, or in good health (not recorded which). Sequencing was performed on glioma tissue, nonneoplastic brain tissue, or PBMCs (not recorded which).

DNA for the CDR3: TGTGCCAGCAGACCTTCCGGAGGTGATCAGCCCCAGCATTTT. Amino acids: CASRPSGGDQPQHF. The rearrangement uses TRBV28 and TRBJ1-5; no clear D. CDR1 is MDHEN, CDR2 SYDVKM, per germline. The CDR3 spans 14 residues. Trimming stripped 6 bases from V and 5 bases from J, with 14 bases between.